The T cell receptor beta chain under discussion was sequenced for a study of blood T cell repertoires in COVID-19. Study overall: COVID-19 samples collected from the United States, Italy and Spain covered acute and convalescent phases. T cells, B-cell-depleted T cells, or PBMCs provided the cDNA or gDNA that served as material.

CDR3 length equals 13 residues. CDR1 SNHLY and CDR2 FYNNEI come from the germline V gene. J was trimmed by 5 bases and V by 7 bases; bases with no gene match: 3. As processed by the authors: Researchers report that nucleated cell counts were estimated from reference gene primer amplification. Clones were sequenced by immunoSEQ multiplex PCR, and TCRdb holds only the in-frame ones, with some missing. D and trimming come from the DNA, and the V and J calls and clone size come from that table. Here the sample spans fewer than 200,000 clones, more than 75% being singletons. This clonotype was obtained from a middle-aged man with active or convalescent COVID-19. The chain recombines TRBV2 with TRBJ1-1; 11 bases map to TRBD1. Specimen: peripheral blood. In DNA, the CDR3 is TGTGCCAGCACCGGACAGGGGGCTACTGAAGCTTTCTTT. This encodes CASTGQGATEAFF. The full variable domain, rest sourced from reference TRBV2 and TRBJ1-1, is EPEVTQTPSHQVTQMGQEVILRCVPISNHLYFYWYRQILGQKVEFLVSFYNNEISEKSEIFDDQFSVERPDGSNFTLKIRSTKLEDSAMYFCASTGQGATEAFFGQGTRLTVV.